This T cell receptor (beta chain) comes out of a study of blood T cell repertoires in COVID-19. Study-level background: Acute and convalescent COVID-19 specimens originated in the United States, Italy and Spain.

The CDR3 is 15 amino acids. Losses at the gene ends were 5 bases for V and 7 bases for J; bases not matched to a gene: 6. Germline loops: CDR1 SGHAT, CDR2 FQNNGV. Some clones are missing from TCRdb's copy, which holds only in-frame ones; the method was immunoSEQ multiplex PCR. Among 140,000 to 150,000 clones listed, roughly 80% were seen once. The rearrangement uses TRBV11-2 and TRBJ1-6; 9 bases map to TRBD1. The TCR comes from a woman aged 35 to 49 with active or convalescent COVID-19. The sequenced sample consisted of peripheral blood. The CDR3 spells CASSQPGQGNSPLHF. CDR3 nucleotide sequence: TGTGCCAGCAGCCAACCGGGACAGGGAAATTCACCCCTCCACTTT.